This T cell receptor (beta chain) was captured in a study of human T cells and chemical hapten exposure. Germline V gene data show CDR1 as SGHTA and CDR2 as FQGNSA. The CDR3 loop spans 16 amino acids. Trimming took 0 bases from V and 5 from J; bases not matched to a gene: 8. This clonotype was recorded a few times. Time point reported: patch test 1, 2 weeks after DPC sensitization. Treatment defined: therapeutic diphenylcyclopropenone sensitization with weekly scalp DPC. TCRdb redid the calling of the RACE reads with MiXCR, one entry per CDR3 protein. The sample contains 84,000 or so distinct CDR3 sequences, 10% to 13% of which appear only once.

The sequenced sample was whole blood, obtained in connection with sensitization to the hapten diphenylcyclopropenone (DPC). This TCR was sampled from a man in his forties with alopecia areata. Some clones in this sample may be carry-over from other donors' samples. The V gene is TRBV7-2, the J gene TRBJ2-5; 8 nucleotides line up with TRBD1. CDR3 coding DNA: TGTGCCAGCAGCTTAGCTGCACAGGGGGTGGTGGAGACCCAGTACTTC. Protein: CASSLAAQGVVETQYF. The full variable domain, with the rest looked up from reference TRBV7-2 and TRBJ2-5, is GAGVSQSPSNKVTEKGKDVELRCDPISGHTALYWYRQSLGQGLEFLIYFQGNSAPDKSGLPSDRFSAERTGGSVSTLTIQRTQQEDSAVYLCASSLAAQGVVETQYFGPGTRLLVL.